This TCR beta chain is drawn from a study of OX40 agonist ivuxolimab in advanced cancers. Study-wide context: The dose of intravenous ivuxolimab that patients received every 2 weeks ranged from 0.01 to 10 mg/kg. Study-level points and caveats: Relative to CD4+ cells, CD8+ T cells on average had more expanded clones. It was not determined which antigens were specifically recognized by the peripheral T cells that had undergone clonal expansion.

The timepoints at which blood was sampled were baseline, cycle 4 day 1, and cycle 7 day 1. The CDR3 contains 14 residues. The germline V gene has CDR1 SGHRS and CDR2 YFSETQ. Germline trimming cut 4 bases from V and 4 bases from J; bases unmatched to any gene: 5. Data came from immunoSEQ multiplex PCR; TCRdb stores just in-frame clones and leaves some out. The data show 40,000 to 50,000 clones, with 80% seen just once and over 9.5% held by the top ten. Comments on this clone: Its target is unknown.

The sample here was CD4+ or CD8+ T cells sorted from blood, taken in a trial of the OX40 agonist ivuxolimab. The TCR sequence derives from an adult with an advanced solid tumor such as melanoma, head and neck, liver or kidney cancer. The chain links TRBV5-1 to TRBJ2-5; 9 bases agree with TRBD1. In DNA, the CDR3 is TGCGCCAGCAGCCCGAAGGACAGGGGAGAGACCCAGTACTTC. Encoded protein: CASSPKDRGETQYF.